The present TCR beta chain was sequenced within a study of cytomegalovirus exposure and HLA in healthy donors. CDR1 and CDR2 (germline): SNHLY, FYNNEI. The CDR3 covers 12 residues. V lost 3 bases and J lost 11, with 13 bases in between. Researchers ran the PCR with 60 Vbeta and 13 Jbeta primers. The assay was immunoSEQ multiplex PCR, and TCRdb's table has in-frame clones only and misses some. This repertoire shows some 150,000 clones, over 60% found once; its top ten account for approximately 6%. Sample: PBMCs. The chain uses TRBV2 and TRBJ2-5; D not resolved. This TCR was sampled from a middle-aged man in good health and CMV-seropositive. CDR3 nucleotides: TGTGCCAGCAGTGATCAGCGTGTCAAGCAGTACTTC. Protein: CASSDQRVKQYF.